The rows below give T cell receptor beta chains drawn from one sample of a study of cytomegalovirus exposure and HLA in healthy donors. Sequencing used immunoSEQ multiplex PCR; TCRdb keeps in-frame clones, though not all of them. The data hold under 200,000 clones, with over 70% observed a single time. The sample consisted of PBMCs. These receptors originate from a woman in her fifties or sixties in good health and CMV-seropositive. The CDR3 runs from the conserved cysteine through the conserved F or W. D genes are given only for firm matches. Size is omitted from some rows. Given values are once, few, many or a class for expanded clones.

TRBV15	TRBJ2-1	.	.	TGTGCCACCAGCAGTCAGCGGAGGGGATACAATGAGCAGTTCTTC	CATSSQRRGYNEQFF
TRBV7-9	TRBJ1-2	.	TRBD1	TGTGCCAGCAGCTTAGTCGGGACAGTCCACTATGGCTACACCTTC	CASSLVGTVHYGYTF
TRBV18	TRBJ1-1	.	.	TGTGCCAGCTCACCAGCTAGTGGAGAGGAAGCTTTCTTT	CASSPASGEEAFF
TRBV6-1	TRBJ2-5	.	.	TGTGCCAGCACCCGGGGGTACCAAGAGACCCAGTACTTC	CASTRGYQETQYF
TRBV28	TRBJ2-1	.	TRBD1	TGTGCCAGCAGTTTTGGGACAGAGATTAACAATGAGCAGTTCTTC	CASSFGTEINNEQFF
TRBV5-1	TRBJ2-7	once	TRBD1	TGCGCCAGCAGCTTGGGGGCAGGGGGTGGCTACGAGCAGTACTTC	CASSLGAGGGYEQYF
TRBV23-1	TRBJ1-2	.	.	TGCGCCAGCCCTCCTAATATACAGGCGGGGGGCTACACCTTC	CASPPNIQAGGYTF
TRBV10-1	TRBJ1-1	.	.	TGCGCCAGCAGCATAACAGGGTCCACTGAAGCTTTCTTT	CASSITGSTEAFF
TRBV7-2	TRBJ2-7	once	.	TGTGCCAGCAGCTTTGAGGTGATTACCTCCGAGCAGTACTTC	CASSFEVITSEQYF
TRBV6-6	TRBJ2-2	.	TRBD1	TGTGCCAGCAGTCAAGACAGGGCGGCCACCGGGGAGCTGTTTTTT	CASSQDRAATGELFF
TRBV11-2	TRBJ2-7	.	TRBD1	TGTGCCAGCAGCTCAACCAGGGGGTCCTACGAGCAGTACTTC	CASSSTRGSYEQYF
TRBV27	TRBJ2-7	.	.	TGTGCCAGCAGTTTAGCGCTAGCCCAAAGCTACGAGCAGTACTTC	CASSLALAQSYEQYF
TRBV29-1	TRBJ2-4	.	.	TGCAGCGTTGAAGATTTACAGCTAGCCAAAAACATTCAGTACTTC	CSVEDLQLAKNIQYF
TRBV9	TRBJ1-1	.	TRBD1	TGTGCCAGCAGCCTGTGGACAGGGGGAAACACTGAAGCTTTCTTT	CASSLWTGGNTEAFF
TRBV25-1	TRBJ1-6	.	.	TGTGCCAGCAGTGATTCGCGGGGCGGCAATTCACCCCTCCACTTT	CASSDSRGGNSPLHF
TRBV6-5	TRBJ1-5	.	TRBD1	TGTTCTACAGGGGGCATAGGCAATCAGCCCCAGCATTTT	CSTGGIGNQPQHF
TRBV7-4	TRBJ1-3	.	TRBD1	TGTGCCAGCAGCATGGGACAGAGGGACACCATATATTTT	CASSMGQRDTIYF
TRBV5-4	TRBJ1-2	.	TRBD1	TGTGCCAGCAGCTTTCAGGGGGCGCCTGGCTACACCTTC	CASSFQGAPGYTF
TRBV11-3	TRBJ2-1	.	.	TGTGCCAGCGGGCAGGGCCGTTACAATGAGCAGTTCTTC	CASGQGRYNEQFF
TRBV5-4	TRBJ1-2	once	.	TGTGCCAGCAGCAGCGGGCTCCCCGGTGGCTACACCTTC	CASSSGLPGGYTF
TRBV7-6	TRBJ1-3	once	.	TGTGCCAGCAGCTTAGAGGCGGGCGCTGGAAACACCATATATTTT	CASSLEAGAGNTIYF
TRBV10-3	TRBJ1-2	.	.	TGTGCCATCAGTGATCCGGGGGGCGTGGGCTATGGCTACACCTTC	CAISDPGGVGYGYTF
TRBV7-2	TRBJ2-5	.	.	TGTGCCAGCAGCCGGGACTCAGAAGAGACCCAGTACTTC	CASSRDSEETQYF
TRBV6-6	TRBJ1-1	.	.	TGTGCCAGCAGCCGCGAGTTTGCCGGCACTGAAGCTTTCTTT	CASSREFAGTEAFF
TRBV9	TRBJ2-7	.	TRBD2	TGTGCCAGCAGCGTAGAACCTAGCGGGGGCTCGGAGCAGTACTTC	CASSVEPSGGSEQYF
TRBV19	TRBJ2-7	.	TRBD2	TGTGCCAGTAGTCCGCCGGGACTAGCGGGACGCGAGCAGTACTTC	CASSPPGLAGREQYF